One and the same sample provided the 12 T cell receptor beta chains below, sequenced in a study of T cells in localized non-small cell lung cancer. The assay was immunoSEQ multiplex PCR, and TCRdb's table has in-frame clones only and misses some. The top ten clones hold less than 6% of a sample with around 50,000 clones, 70% to 90% of them seen once. The sample here was peripheral blood, taken before any cancer treatment. Receptor source: a woman between 40 and 69 years old with stage I lung adenocarcinoma.

CDR3 sequence reads: CASSIGINSGELFF. CDR3 in DNA: TGTGCCAGTAGTATAGGCATTAATTCCGGGGAGCTGTTTTTT. The rearrangement joins TRBV19 to TRBJ2-2, with D uncertain. The CDR3 totals 14 residues. V was trimmed by 1 base and J by 6 bases, leaving 9 bases between them. Germline CDR1 and CDR2: LNHDA and SQIVND (reference sequence).

The rearrangement links TRBV12-5 to TRBJ2-5; 10 bases are a match to TRBD1. Germline CDR1 LGHNT, CDR2 FRNRAP. J was trimmed by 4 bases and V by 6 bases; bases with no gene match: 8. CDR3 length: 15 residues. CDR3 residues: CASGVDRGQGETQYF. In nucleotides, the CDR3 is TGTGCTAGTGGGGTCGACAGGGGGCAGGGAGAGACCCAGTACTTC.

This chain links TRBV27 with TRBJ2-7, with D possibly being TRBD1 or TRBD2 (5 bases each). Germline CDR1 reads MNHEY; CDR2 reads SMNVEV (reference sequence). This CDR3 region has 14 residues. V was cut by 5 bases and J by 0 bases, with 11 bases left in between. In DNA form, the CDR3 reads TGTGCCAGCAGTCCCCGGGGCCTCTCCTACGAGCAGTACTTC. Protein product: CASSPRGLSYEQYF.

The chain joins TRBV19 to TRBJ1-1, with 7 bases aligning to TRBD1. The CDR3 length is 13 residues. The V segment lost 5 bases and the J segment 7 bases; nucleotides outside the gene matches: 7. Germline V lookup: CDR1 LNHDA, CDR2 SQIVND (reference sequence). In DNA, the CDR3 is TGTGCCAGTAGTGGAGGGACAGTCCTTGAAGCTTTCTTT. Protein product: CASSGGTVLEAFF. The whole variable domain, filled in from reference TRBV19 and TRBJ1-1, reads DGGITQSPKYLFRKEGQNVTLSCEQNLNHDAMYWYRQDPGQGLRLIYYSQIVNDFQKGDIAEGYSVSREKKESFPLTVTSAQKNPTAFYLCASSGGTVLEAFFGQGTRLTVV.

This chain connects TRBV30 to TRBJ2-5; 9 nucleotides align to TRBD2. Trimming took 1 base from V and 5 from J; bases not matched to a gene: 2. Germline values: CDR1 GTSNPN, CDR2 SVGIG (reference sequence). CDR3 length equals 13 residues. The DNA for the CDR3 is TGTGCCTGGAGTGGGAGCGGGGGGGAGACCCAGTACTTC. Translated: CAWSGSGGETQYF. Variable domain in full (rest from reference TRBV30 and TRBJ2-5): SQTIHQWPATLVQPVGSPLSLECTVEGTSNPNLYWYRQAAGRGLQLLFYSVGIGQISSEVPQNLSASRPQDRQFILSSKKLLLSDSGFYLCAWSGSGGETQYFGPGTRLLVL.

This chain links TRBV6-5 with TRBJ1-1; D possibly corresponds to TRBD1 (5 bases). Germline values: CDR1 MNHEY, CDR2 SVGAGI. The CDR3 extends over 13 amino acids. The germline V and J ends were trimmed by 0 bases and 6 bases, with 8 bases remaining between them. CDR3: CASSYSGGAEAFF. The CDR3 DNA is TGTGCCAGCAGTTACTCTGGGGGTGCTGAAGCTTTCTTT.

The V gene is TRBV10-3, the J gene TRBJ2-7; unclear D gene. CDR3 length: 11 residues. Per the germline V gene, CDR1 is ENHRY and CDR2 is SYGVKD. V gave up 3 bases and J gave up 7 bases, with 7 bases separating them. As DNA, the CDR3 is TGTGCCATCAGTGACTCTCGAGAGCAGTACTTC. It codes for CAISDSREQYF.

The genes are TRBV7-2 and TRBJ2-3; 11 nucleotides match TRBD2. Germline V gene lookup returns CDR1 SGHTA and CDR2 FQGNSA. V shed 4 bases and J 2 bases; nucleotides not matched to a gene: 5. The CDR3 extends over 16 amino acids. As DNA, the CDR3 is TGTGCCAGCAGCTGGGCTAGCGGGGGGACCACAGATACGCAGTATTTT. Encoded protein: CASSWASGGTTDTQYF.

This clone has just one count. This chain uses TRBV30 with TRBJ1-1; D not resolved. This CDR3 is 13 amino acids long. Trimming pared 0 bases from V and 3 bases from J, leaving 8 bases between. Germline CDR1 GTSNPN, CDR2 SVGIG (reference sequence). The CDR3 coding sequence is TGTGCCTGGAGTGTACTTCGGGACACTGAAGCTTTCTTT. Translating it yields CAWSVLRDTEAFF.

The V gene is TRBV7-9, the J gene TRBJ1-5; D perhaps matches TRBD1 (5 bases). The CDR3 spans 15 residues. The V gene's germline CDR1 is SEHNR and CDR2 FQNEAQ (reference sequence). V lost 3 bases and J 3 bases, leaving 12 bases between the germline ends. For the CDR3, the DNA is TGTGCCAGCAGCTTCACGGGGACTTTCAATCAGCCCCAGCATTTT. Translating gives CASSFTGTFNQPQHF.

J is TRBJ2-7 and V is TRBV5-4, with 7 bases matching TRBD1. Germline V gives CDR1 SGHNT, CDR2 YYREEE (reference sequence). The CDR3 is 13 residues long. V was clipped by 4 bases and J by 4 bases; unmatched bases: 5. The CDR3 region is CASSPDRAYEQYF. CDR3 bases: TGTGCCAGCAGCCCCGACAGGGCGTACGAGCAGTACTTC.

The chain couples TRBV7-8 to TRBJ2-6; the D is unclear. The germline V and J ends were trimmed by 6 bases and 0 bases, with 6 bases remaining between them. The CDR3 loop spans 14 amino acids. The V gene's germline CDR1 is SGHVS and CDR2 FQNEAQ. This CDR3 reads CASRRLSGANVLTF. The CDR3 nucleotides are TGTGCCAGCAGACGGCTCTCTGGGGCCAACGTCCTGACTTTC.